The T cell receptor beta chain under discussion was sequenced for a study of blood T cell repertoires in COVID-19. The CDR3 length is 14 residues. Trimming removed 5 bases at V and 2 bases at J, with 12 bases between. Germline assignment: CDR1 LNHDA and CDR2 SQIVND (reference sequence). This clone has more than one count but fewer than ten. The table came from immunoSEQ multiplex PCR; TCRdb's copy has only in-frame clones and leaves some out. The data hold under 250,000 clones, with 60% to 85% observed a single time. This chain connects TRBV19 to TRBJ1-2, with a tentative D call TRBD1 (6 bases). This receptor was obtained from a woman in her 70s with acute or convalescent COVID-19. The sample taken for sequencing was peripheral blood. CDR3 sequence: CASSGIDRNYGYTF. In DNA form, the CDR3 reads TGTGCCAGTAGTGGGATTGACAGGAACTATGGCTACACCTTC.